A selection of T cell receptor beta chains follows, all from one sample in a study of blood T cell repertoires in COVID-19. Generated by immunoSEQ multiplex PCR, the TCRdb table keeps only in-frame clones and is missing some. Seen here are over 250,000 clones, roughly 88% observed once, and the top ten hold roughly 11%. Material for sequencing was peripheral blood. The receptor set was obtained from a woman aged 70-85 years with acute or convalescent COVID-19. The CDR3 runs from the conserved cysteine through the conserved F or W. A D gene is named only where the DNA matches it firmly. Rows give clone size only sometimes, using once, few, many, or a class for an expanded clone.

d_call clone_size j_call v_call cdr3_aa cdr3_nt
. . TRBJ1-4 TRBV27 CASSPLGQGFEKLFF TGTGCCAGCAGTCCCCTTGGTCAGGGGTTTGAAAAACTGTTTTTT
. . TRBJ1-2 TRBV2 CASKEGSGGYTF TGTGCCAGCAAGGAGGGGTCGGGTGGCTACACCTTC
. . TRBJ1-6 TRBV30 CAWSKGLRDSPLHF TGTGCCTGGAGTAAGGGACTTCGTGATTCACCCCTCCACTTT
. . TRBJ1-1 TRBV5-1 CASTAGVDTEAFF TGCGCCAGCACCGCGGGCGTGGACACTGAAGCTTTCTTT
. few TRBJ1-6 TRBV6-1 CASSETSTSSYNSPLHF TGTGCCAGCAGTGAGACATCTACCAGCTCCTATAATTCACCCCTCCACTTT
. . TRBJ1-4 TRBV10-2 CASSGEGSLEKLFF TGCGCCAGCAGTGGGGAAGGGAGTCTAGAAAAACTGTTTTTT
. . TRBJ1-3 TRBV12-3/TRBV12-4 CASSSMPTIYF TGTGCCAGCAGTTCTATGCCCACCATATATTTT
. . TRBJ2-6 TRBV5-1 CASTLPSGANVLTF TGCGCCAGCACTCTCCCCTCTGGGGCCAACGTCCTGACTTTC
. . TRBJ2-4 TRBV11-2 CASSLSGTRNIQYF TGTGCCAGCAGCTTAAGTGGGACACGGAACATTCAGTACTTC
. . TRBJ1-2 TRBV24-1 CATSDSLGGNYGYTF TGTGCCACCAGTGATTCCTTGGGAGGAAACTATGGCTACACCTTC
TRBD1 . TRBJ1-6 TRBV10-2 CASSEPLGTGVPPLHF TGCGCCAGCAGTGAGCCCCTCGGGACAGGGGTTCCACCCCTCCACTTT
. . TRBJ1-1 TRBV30 CAWGLRGGAFF TGTGCCTGGGGTCTGCGGGGGGGAGCTTTCTTT
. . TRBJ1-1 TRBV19 CASSTRGVGGTEAFF TGTGCCAGTAGTACCCGGGGGGTTGGAGGCACTGAAGCTTTCTTT
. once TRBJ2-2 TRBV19 CASSLRVWTGELFF TGTGCCAGTAGTCTCCGGGTTTGGACCGGGGAGCTGTTTTTT
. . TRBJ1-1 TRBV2 CASSEWGGTEAFF TGTGCCAGCAGTGAATGGGGGGGCACTGAAGCTTTCTTT
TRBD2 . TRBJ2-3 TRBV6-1 CASSESSGGSTDTQYF TGTGCCAGCAGTGAGTCTAGCGGGGGTAGCACAGATACGCAGTATTTT
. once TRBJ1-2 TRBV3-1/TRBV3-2 CASSQVGGGYTF TGTGCCAGCAGCCAAGTTGGAGGGGGCTACACCTTC
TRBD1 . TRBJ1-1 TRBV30 CAWRDREEAFF TGTGCCTGGAGGGACAGGGAGGAAGCTTTCTTT
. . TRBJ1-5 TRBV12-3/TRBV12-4 CASSLQGQPQHF TGTGCCAGCAGTTTACAGGGTCAGCCCCAGCATTTT
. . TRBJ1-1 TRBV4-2 CASSQDLVRGGTEAFF TGTGCCAGCAGCCAAGATTTGGTCAGGGGCGGAACTGAAGCTTTCTTT
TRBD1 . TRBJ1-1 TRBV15 CATSSQTGPNTEAFF TGTGCCACCAGCAGTCAGACAGGGCCGAACACTGAAGCTTTCTTT
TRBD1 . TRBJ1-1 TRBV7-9 CASSLGQTGLNTEAFF TGTGCCAGCAGCTTGGGACAGACGGGGCTGAACACTGAAGCTTTCTTT
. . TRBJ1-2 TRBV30 CAWSLTGGGLRLGGGYTF TGTGCCTGGAGTTTAACTGGGGGGGGCTTGAGGCTGGGTGGTGGCTACACCTTC
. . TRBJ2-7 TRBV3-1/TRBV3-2 CASSQGDGVPFPHEQYF TGTGCCAGCAGCCAAGGTGACGGAGTGCCGTTCCCCCACGAGCAGTACTTC
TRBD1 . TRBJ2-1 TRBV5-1 CASSPTSRDRGRDAANEQFF TGCGCCAGCAGCCCCACCTCTCGGGACAGGGGGCGTGATGCCGCCAATGAGCAGTTCTTC
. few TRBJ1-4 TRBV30 CAWSTGSPLKLFF TGTGCCTGGAGTACAGGGTCCCCGCTTAAACTGTTTTTT
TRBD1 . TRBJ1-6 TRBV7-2 CASSSRPGQANSPLHF TGTGCCAGCAGCTCGCGCCCCGGACAGGCCAATTCACCCCTCCACTTT
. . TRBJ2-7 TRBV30 CAWSPSFRGRWQYF TGTGCCTGGAGTCCGAGCTTCAGGGGAAGGTGGCAGTACTTC
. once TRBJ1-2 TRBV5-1 CASSPGTNIYGYTF TGCGCCAGCAGCCCCGGGACAAATATCTATGGCTACACCTTC
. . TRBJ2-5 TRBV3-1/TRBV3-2 CASSPTIQGTQYF TGTGCCAGCAGCCCCACTATCCAGGGGACCCAGTACTTC
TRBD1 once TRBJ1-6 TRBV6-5 CASRGQSSYNSPLHF TGTGCCAGCAGGGGACAGAGCTCCTATAATTCACCCCTCCACTTT